One sample yielded the 4 T cell receptor beta chains listed below, sequenced in a study of cytomegalovirus exposure and HLA in healthy donors. Researchers ran the PCR with 60 Vbeta and 13 Jbeta primers. Libraries were prepared by immunoSEQ multiplex PCR; TCRdb keeps only in-frame clonotypes and omits some of them. The sample has approximately 40,000 clones, approximately 71% seen once. Sequences were obtained from PBMCs. The receptor source for this set is a man aged 45 to 65 in good health and CMV-seropositive.

This clone was recorded a few times. This sequence joins TRBV6-6 and TRBJ1-1; D is perhaps TRBD1 (5 bases). With 2 bases removed from V and 4 bases from J, the gap between germline ends came to 11 bases. The CDR3 extends over 14 amino acids. Germline loops: CDR1 MNHNY, CDR2 SVGAGI (reference sequence). This CDR3 reads CASSYIGGGTEAFF. CDR3 DNA sequence: TGTGCCAGCAGTTACATCGGGGGTGGCACTGAAGCTTTCTTT.

The rearrangement uses TRBV5-8 and TRBJ1-5; D is ambiguous. The germline CDR1 and CDR2 sequences are SGHTS and YDEGEE. The CDR3 has 15 amino acids. Trimming left V 1 base short and J 0 bases short, with 8 bases between. DNA for the CDR3: TGTGCCAGCAGCTTGAGAGCGTTTAGCAATCAGCCCCAGCATTTT. Its protein product is CASSLRAFSNQPQHF.

This sequence joins TRBV7-9 and TRBJ1-2, with a possible D match to TRBD1 (6 bases). The length of the CDR3 is 15 residues. Trimming cost V 5 bases and J 6 bases, with 19 bases left between them. CDR1 is SEHNR, CDR2 FQNEAQ, per germline (reference sequence). The chain's CDR3 is CASSPKGGGPDGYTF. CDR3 DNA sequence: TGTGCCAGCAGCCCGAAGGGAGGGGGGCCGGATGGCTACACCTTC.

J is TRBJ1-6 and V is TRBV7-4; 9 nucleotides agree with TRBD1. V dropped 6 bases and J dropped 4; count of bases not matched to a gene: 13. CDR1 is SGHVT and CDR2 is SQSDAQ in the germline V gene. This CDR3 region has 18 residues. CDR3 in amino acids: CASRTGALDRGYNSPLHF. In nucleotides, the CDR3 is TGTGCCAGCAGGACAGGGGCCTTGGACAGGGGTTATAATTCACCCCTCCACTTT.